Reported below is one TCR beta chain. The sample belongs to a study of cytomegalovirus exposure and HLA in healthy donors. With 2 bases removed from V and 4 bases from J, the gap between germline ends came to 14 bases. This CDR3 is built from 16 residues. The germline gives CDR1 MNHEY, CDR2 SVGAGI. The PCR had 60 Vbeta and 13 Jbeta primers. Assay: immunoSEQ multiplex PCR; the TCRdb copy retains only in-frame clones and omits some. The sample yields 110,000 or so clones, around 70% seen once. The sequence was collected from a woman in her thirties or forties in good health and CMV-seropositive. V usage is TRBV6-5 and J usage is TRBJ2-2; a possible D gene is TRBD2 (5 bases). The material sequenced was PBMCs. CDR3 in DNA: TGTGCCAGCAGTTACGAGGGCAGTACGGCCACCGGGGAGCTGTTTTTT. Its protein product is CASSYEGSTATGELFF.